Presented here are 11 T cell receptor beta chains from one specimen sequenced in a study of T cell repertoires in cytomegalovirus infection. TCRdb processed the reads anew with MiXCR; each CDR3 protein has one entry. This table holds about 230,000 distinct CDR3 sequences, around 6.4% found once. The sample comprised PBMCs. The receptors originated from a human donor in good health (CMV status not recorded). Some clones in this sample may be carry-over from other donors' samples.

This clonotype has at least ten counts. The CDR3 sequence is CAWYRVWADTQYF. The CDR3 DNA reads as TGTGCCTGGTACAGGGTTTGGGCCGATACGCAGTATTTT. The rearrangement uses TRBV30 and TRBJ2-3; D perhaps matches TRBD1 (6 bases). From germline, CDR1 is GTSNPN and CDR2 SVGIG (reference sequence). Trimming pared 5 bases from V and 6 bases from J, leaving 15 bases between. The CDR3 consists of 13 residues.

This clonotype was counted at least ten times. This chain connects TRBV29-1 to TRBJ2-7; no clear D. Per germline, CDR1 SQVTM and CDR2 ANQGSEA. The CDR3 spans 12 residues. The ends were cut back, 5 bases at V and 2 bases at J, with 10 bases in the middle. CDR3 DNA sequence: TGCAGCGTTTACAACGGGCCCTACGAGCAGTACTTC. This sequence encodes CSVYNGPYEQYF.

This clonotype was seen a handful of times. The chain is built from TRBV3-1 and TRBJ2-4, with D uncertain. The CDR3 sequence is 17 residues long. V lost 4 bases and J lost 5, with 21 bases in between. Germline-derived CDR1 and CDR2 are LGHDT and YNNKEL (reference sequence). The CDR3 sequence is CASSLSHSLLVQNIQYF. CDR3 coding DNA: TGTGCCAGCAGCCTTTCCCACAGCCTCCTCGTCCAAAACATTCAGTACTTC.

This clonotype was detected many times. The chain has TRBV6-2 or TRBV6-3 and TRBJ2-5; 9 bases line up with TRBD1. Per germline, CDR1 MNHEY and CDR2 SVGEGT. The CDR3 has 14 residues. J gave up 4 bases and V 2 bases, and 2 bases lay outside the gene matches. The DNA of the CDR3 is TGTGCCAGCAGTTACCAGGACAGGGGAGAGACCCAGTACTTC. Translating it yields CASSYQDRGETQYF.

This clonotype was observed at least ten times. The chain carries TRBV5-6 and TRBJ1-6; D is perhaps TRBD1 (5 bases). The germline CDR1 and CDR2 sequences are SGHDT and YYEEEE. Trimming left V 4 bases short and J 0 bases short, with 17 bases between. The CDR3 sequence is 18 residues long. CDR3 nucleotides: TGTGCCAGCAGCACCGGGGACTTCCGAAGCTCCTATAATTCACCCCTCCACTTT. This translates into CASSTGDFRSSYNSPLHF. Full variable domain (remainder filled in from reference TRBV5-6 and TRBJ1-6): DAGVTQSPTHLIKTRGQQVTLRCSPKSGHDTVSWYQQALGQGPQFIFQYYEEEERQRGNFPDRFSGHQFPNYSSELNVNALLLGDSALYLCASSTGDFRSSYNSPLHFGNGTRLTVT.

This clonotype has at least ten counts. The chain recombines TRBV5-5 with TRBJ2-1; D is possibly TRBD1 (5 bases). The CDR3 spans 13 residues. The germline gives CDR1 SGHKS, CDR2 YYEKEE (reference sequence). V dropped 0 bases and J dropped 6 bases, with 7 bases sitting between them. The CDR3: CASSLEQANEQFF. CDR3 coding DNA: TGTGCCAGCAGCTTGGAACAGGCCAATGAGCAGTTCTTC.

This clonotype was detected ten times or more. The chain combines TRBV7-2 with TRBJ1-1; D not resolved. This CDR3 comprises 13 residues. CDR1 and CDR2 from the germline V gene are SGHTA and FQGNSA. V lost 1 base to trimming and J lost 0 bases, with 3 bases between them. CDR3 residues: CASSLVMNTEAFF. The CDR3 nucleotides are TGTGCCAGCAGCTTAGTAATGAACACTGAAGCTTTCTTT.

The table lists this clonotype with many counts. The chain employs TRBV7-2 and TRBJ2-3; D gene unclear. CDR1 is SGHTA, CDR2 FQGNSA, per germline. CDR3 length equals 14 residues. The V and J ends lost 4 bases and 7 bases respectively, with 15 bases between them. The CDR3 DNA is TGTGCCAGCAGCTACGGACCCAGCCTTAATACGCAGTATTTT. Protein: CASSYGPSLNTQYF.

This clonotype appeared many times. V usage is TRBV7-2 and J usage is TRBJ2-5; D gene ambiguous. Germline V gene data show CDR1 as SGHTA and CDR2 as FQGNSA. V was trimmed by 5 bases and J by 1 base, leaving 8 bases between them. The CDR3 is 13 residues long. The CDR3 DNA sequence: TGTGCCAGCAGCCCCCAGACCCAAGAGACCCAGTACTTC. Residues: CASSPQTQETQYF.

This clonotype was recorded many times. This chain joins TRBV14 and TRBJ2-7, with 9 nucleotides matching TRBD2. Germline V CDR1 and CDR2: SGHDN, FVKESK. CDR3 length equals 16 residues. With 1 base clipped from V and 1 base from J, the junction kept 5 bases outside the gene matches. The chain's CDR3 is CASSQGSGGTSYEQYF. The CDR3 nucleotides are TGTGCCAGCAGCCAAGGAAGCGGGGGGACTTCCTACGAGCAGTACTTC.

This clonotype has a count of ten or more. The CDR3, as DNA: TGTGCCAGCAGCTTAGACAGGGAGAACTATGGCTACACCTTC. It specifies CASSLDRENYGYTF. The chain recombines TRBV7-2 with TRBJ1-2, with D possibly TRBD1 on 6 matching bases. The germline gives CDR1 SGHTA, CDR2 FQGNSA. The V end lost 1 base, the J end lost 2 bases, and 8 bases lay between the germline ends. CDR3 length: 14 residues.